The 28 T cell receptor beta chains below all came from one sample that was sequenced in a study of T-cell reconstitution after alpha-beta-depleted transplantation in children (dated by TCRdb to 2016 to 2018). Receptor amplification or capture employed PCR. Sequenced using an Illumina HiSeq 2500. TCR library preparation used molecular barcoding, with unique molecular identifiers applied to normalize quantification of the TCRbeta repertoire. In TCRdb, the public reads were trimmed at Q25 with fastp and aligned with MiXCR, with productive beta chains retained. Under each unique CDR3 protein, matching rows form one entry showing the most common genes and DNA. Within this sample are about 980,000 distinct CDR3 sequences, with around 30% of them counted one time only. The ten largest make up about 28% of the sample. The sample's treatment or condition label, in plain terms: allogeneic hematopoietic cell transplantation with graft depleted of TCRalphabeta T cells and CD19 B cells.

The sequencing here drew on PBMCs, mostly from graft donor cells, taken 360 days after TCRalphabeta/CD19-depleted stem cell transplant. These receptors originate from a boy under two years old who had a stem cell transplant for SCID, so the T cells may come from the graft donor.

This clonotype occurred a few times. The chain carries TRBV29-1 and TRBJ2-7; 9 bases are a match to TRBD1. The J segment lost 7 bases and the V segment lost 0 bases, leaving 13 bases of the junction unmatched. Germline loops: CDR1 SQVTM, CDR2 ANQGSEA. This CDR3 is 16 amino acids long. CDR3 sequence: CSVEDTWVAGTGEQYF. The DNA for the CDR3 is TGCAGCGTTGAAGATACTTGGGTGGCCGGGACAGGGGAGCAGTACTTC.

V gene TRBV7-9 combines with J gene TRBJ1-4; 7 nucleotides align to TRBD1. The CDR3 covers 12 residues. Trimming cost V 10 bases and J 5 bases; bases outside gene matches: 4. Germline V gene sequence: CDR1 SEHNR, CDR2 FQNEAQ (reference sequence). The CDR3 protein is CATGQANEKLFF. The DNA of the CDR3 is TGTGCCACCGGACAGGCAAATGAAAAACTGTTTTTT.

V is TRBV4-3 and J is TRBJ2-1; tentatively, D is TRBD1 (6 bases). Deletions cut 1 base from V and 9 bases from J, with 19 bases between. CDR3 length equals 16 residues. The germline gives CDR1 LGHNA, CDR2 YSLEER. Here the CDR3 reads CASSQGGGREIGEQFF. As DNA, the CDR3 is TGCGCCAGCAGCCAAGGTGGGGGCAGGGAAATAGGTGAGCAGTTCTTC.

The chain carries TRBV15 and TRBJ2-2; D not certain. Germline CDR1 LNHNV, CDR2 YYDKDF (reference sequence). The V end lost 1 base, the J end lost 6 bases, and 6 bases lay between the germline ends. The CDR3 is 13 amino acids. CDR3 DNA: TGTGCCACCAGCAGAGGGGTGGCCGGGGAGCTGTTTTTT. It yields the protein CATSRGVAGELFF. Full variable domain (remainder filled in from reference TRBV15 and TRBJ2-2): DAMVIQNPRYQVTQFGKPVTLSCSQTLNHNVMYWYQQKSSQAPKLLFHYYDKDFNNEADTPDNFQSRRPNTSFCFLDIRSPGLGDTAMYLCATSRGVAGELFFGEGSRLTVL.

This clonotype was found a few times. The rearrangement links TRBV4-3 to TRBJ2-1, with a tentative D call TRBD2 (5 bases). V was shortened by 0 bases and J by 3 bases, with 12 bases between the two germline ends. This CDR3 is built from 16 residues. Germline V lookup: CDR1 LGHNA, CDR2 YSLEER. CDR3 sequence reads: CASSQDLRVGYNEQFF. Here the CDR3 DNA reads TGCGCCAGCAGCCAAGATCTGAGGGTGGGCTACAATGAGCAGTTCTTC.

Points on this clonotype: The junction shows a germline mismatch at one end, possibly a read error. The chain couples TRBV6-2 or TRBV6-3 to TRBJ2-3; TRBD2 is a possible D gene (6 bases). In germline, CDR1 is MNHEY, CDR2 SVGEGT. The CDR3 contains 17 residues. DNA of the CDR3: TGTGCCAGCAGTTACCTTCTGTTAGCGGCTAGCACAGTTACGCAGTATTTT. Its protein product is CASSYLLLAASTVTQYF.

This clonotype was detected only once. The chain couples TRBV4-1 to TRBJ2-5; D is perhaps TRBD2 (5 bases). The CDR3 length is 16 residues. Trimming cost V 0 bases and J 0 bases, with 11 bases left between them. Germline lookup yields CDR1 MGHRA and CDR2 YSYEKL. The CDR3 DNA sequence: TGCGCCAGCAGCCAAGATCGGGGTATTAACCAAGAGACCCAGTACTTC. Translated, it gives CASSQDRGINQETQYF.

This clonotype was seen only a few times. The V and J genes are TRBV7-3 and TRBJ2-3; 12 bases map to TRBD2. Losses at the gene ends were 1 base for V and 0 bases for J; bases not matched to a gene: 17. CDR3 size: 22 residues. Germline V gene data show CDR1 as SGHTA and CDR2 as FQGTGA. The CDR3, as DNA: TGTGCCAGCAGCTTAAAATACCGGACTAGCGGGGTTCGTCCTTCGAGCACAGATACGCAGTATTTT. Translated: CASSLKYRTSGVRPSSTDTQYF.

V usage is TRBV4-1 and J usage is TRBJ2-7; D might be TRBD1 (8 bases). Germline values: CDR1 MGHRA, CDR2 YSYEKL. The CDR3 contains 16 residues. Trimming stripped 1 base from V and 7 bases from J, with 20 bases between. CDR3: CASSQVRGDRLYEQYF. CDR3 DNA sequence: TGCGCCAGCAGCCAAGTCCGGGGGGACAGGCTATATGAGCAGTACTTC.

Of note for this clonotype: This sequence may be a read error, since a much larger clone differs from it by one base. V gene TRBV10-3 combines with J gene TRBJ2-6, with D perhaps matching TRBD1 or TRBD2 (5 bases each). The germline V gene encodes CDR1 ENHRY and CDR2 SYGVKD. The CDR3 spans 13 residues. CDR3 protein: CAIGEGRANVLTF. The DNA of the CDR3 is TGTGCCATCGGTGAGGGGAGGGCCAACGTCCTGACTTTC.

This clonotype was found a few times. This sequence joins TRBV12-3 or TRBV12-4 and TRBJ2-3, with 9 positions matching TRBD1. The ends lost 6 bases at V and 6 bases at J; junction bases unmatched: 4. The length of the CDR3 is 13 residues. The CDR3 here is CASSNRGLDTQYF. The CDR3 DNA reads TGTGCCAGCAGCAACAGGGGGCTGGATACGCAGTATTTT.

This clonotype was seen more than once but under ten times. The chain couples TRBV12-3 or TRBV12-4 to TRBJ2-7; D is perhaps TRBD1 or TRBD2 (6 bases each). V was pared by 6 bases and J by 3 bases, with 15 bases between. The CDR3 is 14 amino acids. The CDR3 is CASRGPGANYEQYF. CDR3 sequence (DNA): TGTGCCAGCAGGGGCCCGGGGGCGAACTACGAGCAGTACTTC.

This clonotype was seen a handful of times. The V gene is TRBV28, the J gene TRBJ2-7; no reliable D call. Germline CDR1 and CDR2: MDHEN and SYDVKM. The CDR3 covers 14 residues. Between the trimmed V and J ends, which lost 5 bases and 1 base, there was a span of 12 bases. The CDR3 region is CASSPPLRSYEQYF. The CDR3 DNA reads TGTGCCAGCAGTCCGCCCCTTCGGTCCTACGAGCAGTACTTC.

This clonotype appeared a few times. The V call is TRBV4-1, the J call TRBJ2-1, with a weak D call TRBD1 (5 bases). V was shortened by 0 bases and J by 9 bases, with 9 bases between the two germline ends. The CDR3 sequence is 13 residues long. The germline V gene has CDR1 MGHRA and CDR2 YSYEKL. CDR3 region: CASSQEQGIEQFF. The DNA of the CDR3 is TGCGCCAGCAGCCAAGAGCAGGGTATTGAGCAGTTCTTC.

The rearrangement uses TRBV5-1 and TRBJ2-3; the match to TRBD1 covers 9 bases. The V and J ends lost 3 bases and 5 bases, in that order; junction bases with no gene match: 7. Germline CDR1 SGHRS, CDR2 YFSETQ. This CDR3 has 15 amino acids. The DNA for the CDR3 is TGCGCCAGCAGCTCGGGACAGGGTATCGTAGATACGCAGTATTTT. Translating it yields CASSSGQGIVDTQYF.

The chain uses TRBV2 and TRBJ2-6; TRBD2 might be the D (5 bases). V lost 1 base and J 13 bases, leaving 14 bases between the germline ends. This CDR3 contains 14 residues. Germline CDR1 is SNHLY and CDR2 is FYNNEI. CDR3 region: CASSEVGELRVLTF. The DNA of the CDR3 is TGTGCCAGCAGTGAAGTCGGGGAGCTAAGGGTCCTGACTTTC.

The CDR3 spells CASSLDRGPPHSGNTIYF. The DNA for the CDR3 is TGTGCCAGCAGCCTCGACAGGGGTCCCCCTCACTCTGGAAACACCATATATTTT. The chain combines TRBV2 with TRBJ1-3; 8 bases match TRBD1. In germline, CDR1 is SNHLY, CDR2 FYNNEI. The ends lost 6 bases at V and 0 bases at J; junction bases unmatched: 13. The CDR3 is 18 residues long.

The chain couples TRBV15 to TRBJ2-1; D ambiguous. V lost 2 bases to trimming and J lost 5 bases, with 16 bases between them. This CDR3 contains 16 residues. Per germline, CDR1 LNHNV and CDR2 YYDKDF (reference sequence). In DNA form, the CDR3 reads TGTGCCACCAGCAGAAACGCCCCGGTGACGAACAATGAGCAGTTCTTC. Encoded protein: CATSRNAPVTNNEQFF.

This chain connects TRBV28 to TRBJ2-5; no definite D call. The V gene lost 4 bases and the J gene lost 3 bases, with 15 bases spanning the gap. This CDR3 has 15 residues. Per germline, CDR1 MDHEN and CDR2 SYDVKM. CDR3 sequence: CASSSGLRVEETQYF. In DNA form, the CDR3 reads TGTGCCAGCAGTTCGGGTCTAAGGGTAGAAGAGACCCAGTACTTC.

A few counts support this clonotype. The gene calls are TRBV5-1 and TRBJ1-1; TRBD1 matches 7 bases. V shed 4 bases, J shed 5 bases, and the junction held 5 bases outside the gene matches. CDR1 SGHRS and CDR2 YFSETQ come from the germline V gene. CDR3 size: 13 residues. This chain's CDR3 is CASSHDRVTEAFF. DNA for the CDR3: TGCGCCAGCAGCCACGACAGGGTAACTGAAGCTTTCTTT.

V and J are TRBV28 and TRBJ2-2; no reliable D call. V was shortened by 7 bases and J by 0 bases, with 12 bases between the two germline ends. The germline CDR1 and CDR2 sequences are MDHEN and SYDVKM. There are 15 residues in the CDR3. The CDR3 bases are TGTGCCAGCATTGCTACCGAGGCGAACACCGGGGAGCTGTTTTTT. It yields the protein CASIATEANTGELFF.

This clonotype was observed a handful of times. The chain recombines TRBV27 with TRBJ2-5, with D possibly matching TRBD2 (5 bases). The CDR3 extends over 17 amino acids. V was cut by 5 bases and J by 1 base, with 20 bases left in between. Germline CDR1 and CDR2: MNHEY and SMNVEV (reference sequence). CDR3 coding DNA: TGTGCCAGCAGTCCCCGAAAGCCGTTCGGGGTCCAAGAGACCCAGTACTTC. Translating gives CASSPRKPFGVQETQYF.

This clonotype was detected once. The chain uses TRBV25-1 and TRBJ2-5; D could derive from TRBD1 or TRBD2 (5 bases each). This CDR3 region has 14 residues. The germline CDR1 and CDR2 sequences are MGHDK and SYGVNS. V dropped 3 bases and J dropped 10 bases, with 18 bases sitting between them. The CDR3 loop is CASSDSGARSVQYF. The CDR3 DNA reads as TGTGCCAGCAGTGATTCCGGGGCGAGGTCAGTCCAGTACTTC.

In its sample, this clonotype was seen many times. This chain joins TRBV10-3 and TRBJ2-7; 7 bases match TRBD1. Unmatched junction bases numbered 7, after V lost 6 bases and J lost 2 bases. CDR3 size: 14 residues. Germline CDR1 ENHRY, CDR2 SYGVKD. The CDR3 DNA follows: TGTGCCATCAGGGGACAGATCCCCACCTACGAGCAGTACTTC. It codes for CAIRGQIPTYEQYF.

This clonotype was seen only a few times. The V and J genes are TRBV4-2 and TRBJ2-1; 9 bases are shared with TRBD1. The V gene end was trimmed by 4 bases and the J gene end by 9 bases; junction bases not matched to a gene: 25. Germline V gene data show CDR1 as LGHNA and CDR2 as YNFKEQ. The CDR3 covers 20 residues. CDR3 sequence: CASSPRQLQGALRRSREQFF. In nucleotides, the CDR3 is TGTGCCAGCAGCCCTCGACAACTACAGGGGGCGCTTAGGAGATCGCGTGAGCAGTTCTTC.

This clonotype turned up a few times. The chain joins TRBV12-3 or TRBV12-4 to TRBJ2-1; D gene ambiguous. Trimming shortened V by 5 bases and J by 6 bases, and 14 bases separated the two germline ends. The CDR3 length is 14 residues. The CDR3 reads CASSRKPRINEQFF. Written as DNA, the CDR3 is TGTGCCAGCAGTCGAAAGCCTCGTATCAATGAGCAGTTCTTC.

The DNA of the CDR3 is TGCGCCAGCAGCCAAGAGCTCAGTGTCTCGAGCTCCTACGAGCAGTACTTC. As protein: CASSQELSVSSSYEQYF. The rearrangement uses TRBV4-3 and TRBJ2-7; D unclear. The CDR3 has 17 amino acids. The germline V gene has CDR1 LGHNA and CDR2 YSLEER. V lost 0 bases and J 0 bases, leaving 15 bases between the germline ends.

This chain joins TRBV6-1 and TRBJ2-2, with D possibly matching TRBD1 (6 bases). The CDR3 totals 15 residues. V lost 4 bases and J 4 bases, leaving 13 bases between the germline ends. CDR1 and CDR2 from the germline V gene are MNHNS and SASEGT. The CDR3 here is CASSAPGQLTGELFF. Here the CDR3 DNA reads TGTGCCAGCAGTGCCCCGGGACAACTCACCGGGGAGCTGTTTTTT.